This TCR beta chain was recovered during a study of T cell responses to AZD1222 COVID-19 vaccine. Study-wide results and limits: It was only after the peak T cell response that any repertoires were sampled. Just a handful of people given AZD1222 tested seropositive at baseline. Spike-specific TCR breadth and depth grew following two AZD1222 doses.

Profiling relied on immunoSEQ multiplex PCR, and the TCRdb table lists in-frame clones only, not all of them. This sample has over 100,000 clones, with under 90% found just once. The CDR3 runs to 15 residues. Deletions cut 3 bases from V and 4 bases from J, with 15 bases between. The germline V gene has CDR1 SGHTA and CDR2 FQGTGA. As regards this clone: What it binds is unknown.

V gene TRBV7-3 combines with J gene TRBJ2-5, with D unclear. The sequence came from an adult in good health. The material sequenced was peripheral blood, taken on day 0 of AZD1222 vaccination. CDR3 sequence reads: CASSFSGNLGETQYF. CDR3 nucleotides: TGTGCCAGCAGCTTTTCTGGGAACCTTGGAGAGACCCAGTACTTC.